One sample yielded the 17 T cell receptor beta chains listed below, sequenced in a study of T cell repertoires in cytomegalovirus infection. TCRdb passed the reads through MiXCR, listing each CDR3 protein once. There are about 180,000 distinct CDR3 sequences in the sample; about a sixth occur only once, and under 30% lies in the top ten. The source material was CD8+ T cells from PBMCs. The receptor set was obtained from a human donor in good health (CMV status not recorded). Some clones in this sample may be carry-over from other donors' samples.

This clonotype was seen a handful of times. Here the CDR3 DNA reads TGTGCCAGCAGTTTAGACGACCGTAGCACAGATACGCAGTATTTT. Translating it yields CASSLDDRSTDTQYF. The rearrangement links TRBV12-3 or TRBV12-4 to TRBJ2-3; the D is unclear. V gave up 1 base and J gave up 0 bases, with 8 bases separating them. This CDR3 has 15 residues.

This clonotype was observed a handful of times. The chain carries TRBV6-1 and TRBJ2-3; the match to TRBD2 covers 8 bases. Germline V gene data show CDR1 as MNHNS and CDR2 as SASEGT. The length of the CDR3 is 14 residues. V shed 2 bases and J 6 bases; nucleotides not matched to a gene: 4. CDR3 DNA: TGTGCCAGCAGTGAAATGACGGGAGGGGATACGCAGTATTTT. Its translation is CASSEMTGGDTQYF.

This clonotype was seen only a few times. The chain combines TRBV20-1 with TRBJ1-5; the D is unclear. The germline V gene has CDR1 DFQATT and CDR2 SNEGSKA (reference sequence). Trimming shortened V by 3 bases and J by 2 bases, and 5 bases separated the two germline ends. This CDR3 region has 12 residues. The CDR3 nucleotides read TGCAGTGCTAGCGGGGGCAATCAGCCCCAGCATTTT. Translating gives CSASGGNQPQHF.

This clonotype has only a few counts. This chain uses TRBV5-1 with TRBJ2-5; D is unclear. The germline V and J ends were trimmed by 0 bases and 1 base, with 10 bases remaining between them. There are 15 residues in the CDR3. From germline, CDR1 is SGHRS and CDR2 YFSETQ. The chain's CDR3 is CASSLEAQAQETQYF. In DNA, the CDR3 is TGCGCCAGCAGCTTGGAAGCGCAGGCCCAAGAGACCCAGTACTTC. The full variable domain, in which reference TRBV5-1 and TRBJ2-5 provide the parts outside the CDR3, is KAGVTQTPRYLIKTRGQQVTLSCSPISGHRSVSWYQQTPGQGLQFLFEYFSETQRNKGNFPGRFSGRQFSNSRSEMNVSTLELGDSALYLCASSLEAQAQETQYFGPGTRLLVL.

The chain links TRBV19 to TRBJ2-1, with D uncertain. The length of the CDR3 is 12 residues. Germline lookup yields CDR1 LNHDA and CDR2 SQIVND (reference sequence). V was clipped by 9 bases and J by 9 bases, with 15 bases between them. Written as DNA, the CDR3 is TGTGCCAGCAGACGGTGGGAAGGTGAGCAGTTCTTC. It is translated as CASRRWEGEQFF.

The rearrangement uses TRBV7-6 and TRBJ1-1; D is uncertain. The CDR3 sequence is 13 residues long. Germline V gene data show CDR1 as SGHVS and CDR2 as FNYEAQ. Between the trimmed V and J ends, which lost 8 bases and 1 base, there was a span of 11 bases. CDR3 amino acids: CASSVGPNTEAFF. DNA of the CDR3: TGTGCCAGCTCAGTAGGGCCGAACACTGAAGCTTTCTTT.

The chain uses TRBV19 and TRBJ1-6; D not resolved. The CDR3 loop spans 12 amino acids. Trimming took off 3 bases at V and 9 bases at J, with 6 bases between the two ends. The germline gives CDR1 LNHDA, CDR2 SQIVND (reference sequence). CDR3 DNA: TGTGCCAGTAGTATGAGTGGTTCACCCCTCCACTTT. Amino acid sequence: CASSMSGSPLHF.

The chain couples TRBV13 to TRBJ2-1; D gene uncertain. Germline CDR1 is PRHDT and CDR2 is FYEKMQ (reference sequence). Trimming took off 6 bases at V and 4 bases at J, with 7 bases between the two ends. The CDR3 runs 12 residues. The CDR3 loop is CASSTEYNEQFF. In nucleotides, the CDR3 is TGTGCCAGCAGTACAGAGTACAATGAGCAGTTCTTC.

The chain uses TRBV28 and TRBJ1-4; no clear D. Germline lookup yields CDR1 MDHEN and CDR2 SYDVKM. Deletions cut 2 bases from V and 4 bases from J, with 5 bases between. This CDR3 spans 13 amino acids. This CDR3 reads CASSLQHNEKLFF. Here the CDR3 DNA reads TGTGCCAGCAGTTTACAGCATAATGAAAAACTGTTTTTT.

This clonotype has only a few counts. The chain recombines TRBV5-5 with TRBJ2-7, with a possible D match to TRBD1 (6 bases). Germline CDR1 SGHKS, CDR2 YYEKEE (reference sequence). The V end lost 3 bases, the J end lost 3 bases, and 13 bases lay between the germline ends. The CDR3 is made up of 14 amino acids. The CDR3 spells CASSSRTVSYEQYF. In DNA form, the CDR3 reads TGTGCCAGCAGCTCGAGGACAGTAAGCTACGAGCAGTACTTC. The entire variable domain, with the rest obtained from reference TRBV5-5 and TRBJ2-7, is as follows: DAGVTQSPTHLIKTRGQQVTLRCSPISGHKSVSWYQQVLGQGPQFIFQYYEKEERGRGNFPDRFSARQFPNYSSELNVNALLLGDSALYLCASSSRTVSYEQYFGPGTRLTVT.

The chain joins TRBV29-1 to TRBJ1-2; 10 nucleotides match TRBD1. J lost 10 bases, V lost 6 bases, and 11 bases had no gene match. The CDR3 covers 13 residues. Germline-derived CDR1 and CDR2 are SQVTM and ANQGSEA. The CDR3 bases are TGCAGCGTGCCGAGCGGGACAGGGGTGGTCTACACCTTC. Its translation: CSVPSGTGVVYTF. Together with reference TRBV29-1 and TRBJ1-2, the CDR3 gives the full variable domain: SAVISQKPSRDICQRGTSLTIQCQVDSQVTMMFWYRQQPGQSLTLIATANQGSEATYESGFVIDKFPISRPNLTFSTLTVSNMSPEDSSIYLCSVPSGTGVVYTFGSGTRLTVV.

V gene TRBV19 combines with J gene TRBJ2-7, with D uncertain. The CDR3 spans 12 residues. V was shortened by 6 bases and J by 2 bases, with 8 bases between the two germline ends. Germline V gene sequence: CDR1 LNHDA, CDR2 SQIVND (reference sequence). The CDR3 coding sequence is TGTGCCAGTAGGGGCAGTACCTACGAGCAGTACTTC. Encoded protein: CASRGSTYEQYF.

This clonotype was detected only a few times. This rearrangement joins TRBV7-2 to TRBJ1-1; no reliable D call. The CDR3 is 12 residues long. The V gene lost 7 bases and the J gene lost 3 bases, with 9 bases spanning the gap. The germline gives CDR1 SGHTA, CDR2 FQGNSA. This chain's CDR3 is CASNLGYTEAFF. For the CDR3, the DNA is TGTGCCAGCAACCTAGGGTACACTGAAGCTTTCTTT.

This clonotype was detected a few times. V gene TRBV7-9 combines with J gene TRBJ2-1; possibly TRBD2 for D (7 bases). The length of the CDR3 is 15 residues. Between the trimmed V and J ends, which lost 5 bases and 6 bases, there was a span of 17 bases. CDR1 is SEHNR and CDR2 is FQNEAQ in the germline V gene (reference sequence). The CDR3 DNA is TGTGCCAGCAGCCCAAGGGGGGAGGGGAGCAATGAGCAGTTCTTC. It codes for CASSPRGEGSNEQFF.

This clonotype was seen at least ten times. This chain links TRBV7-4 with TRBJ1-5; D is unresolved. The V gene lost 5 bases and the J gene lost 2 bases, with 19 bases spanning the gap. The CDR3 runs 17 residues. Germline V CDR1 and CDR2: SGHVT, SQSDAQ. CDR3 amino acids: CASSPLRDQSGNQPQHF. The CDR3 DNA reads TGTGCCAGCAGCCCCCTCCGGGATCAGAGTGGCAATCAGCCCCAGCATTTT.

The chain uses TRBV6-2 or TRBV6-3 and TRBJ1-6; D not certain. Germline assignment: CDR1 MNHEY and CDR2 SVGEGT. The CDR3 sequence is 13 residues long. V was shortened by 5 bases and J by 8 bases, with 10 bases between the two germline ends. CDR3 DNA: TGTGCCAGCAGTAACCTCGGGCATTCACCCCTCCACTTT. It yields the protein CASSNLGHSPLHF.

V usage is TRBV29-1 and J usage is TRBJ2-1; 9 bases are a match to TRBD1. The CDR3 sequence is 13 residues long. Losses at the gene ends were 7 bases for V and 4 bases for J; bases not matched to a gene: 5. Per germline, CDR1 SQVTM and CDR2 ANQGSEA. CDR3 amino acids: CSGGQGPYNEQFF. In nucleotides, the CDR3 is TGCAGCGGGGGACAGGGACCTTACAATGAGCAGTTCTTC.